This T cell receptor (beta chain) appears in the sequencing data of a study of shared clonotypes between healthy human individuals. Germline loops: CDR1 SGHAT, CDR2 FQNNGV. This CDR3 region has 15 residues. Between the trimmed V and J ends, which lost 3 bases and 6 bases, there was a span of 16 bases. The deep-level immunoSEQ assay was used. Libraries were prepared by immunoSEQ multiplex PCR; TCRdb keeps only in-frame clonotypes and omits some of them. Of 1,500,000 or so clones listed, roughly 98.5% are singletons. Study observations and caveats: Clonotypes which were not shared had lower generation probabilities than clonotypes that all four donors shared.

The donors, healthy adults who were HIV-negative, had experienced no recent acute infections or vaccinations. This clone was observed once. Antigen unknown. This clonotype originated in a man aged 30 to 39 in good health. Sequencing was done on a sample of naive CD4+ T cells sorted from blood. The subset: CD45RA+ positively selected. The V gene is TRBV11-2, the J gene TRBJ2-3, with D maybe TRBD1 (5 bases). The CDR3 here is CASSFGLRQGDTQYF. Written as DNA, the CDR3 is TGTGCCAGCAGCTTTGGTCTTCGCCAGGGCGATACGCAGTATTTT.